The 13 T cell receptor beta chains reported below all come from one sample, sequenced in a study of blood T cell repertoires in COVID-19. The method was immunoSEQ multiplex PCR; TCRdb's version includes in-frame clones alone and lacks a portion of them. There are around 100,000 clones in the sample; roughly four fifths occur only once, and roughly 5% lies in the top ten. What was sequenced was peripheral blood. Source of these receptors: a man aged 60-69 years with acute or convalescent COVID-19.

In this sample, this clone turned up once. The chain is built from TRBV28 and TRBJ2-3; tentative D call: TRBD2 (5 bases). This CDR3 comprises 14 residues. CDR1 MDHEN and CDR2 SYDVKM come from the germline V gene. The ends were cut back, 5 bases at V and 3 bases at J, with 12 bases in the middle. In nucleotides, the CDR3 is TGTGCCAGCAGTATAAAGGGAGTGACAGATACGCAGTATTTT. It is translated as CASSIKGVTDTQYF.

This chain links TRBV6-6 with TRBJ2-2, with TRBD2 as a possible D gene (6 bases). The V end lost 5 bases, the J end lost 8 bases, and 9 bases lay between the germline ends. Germline lookup yields CDR1 MNHNY and CDR2 SVGAGI (reference sequence). The CDR3 runs 12 residues. CDR3 amino acids: CASSLAKGELFF. The CDR3 DNA sequence: TGTGCCAGCAGTCTAGCGAAAGGGGAGCTGTTTTTT.

The rearrangement joins TRBV7-8 to TRBJ1-2, with TRBD1 as a possible D gene (6 bases). Trimming removed 0 bases from V and 8 bases from J, with 19 bases in between. The germline V gene encodes CDR1 SGHVS and CDR2 FQNEAQ. The length of the CDR3 is 16 residues. This chain's CDR3 is CASSLALGGAGWGYTF. The CDR3 DNA reads as TGTGCCAGCAGCTTAGCGCTAGGGGGAGCTGGGTGGGGCTACACCTTC.

The chain recombines TRBV5-8 with TRBJ2-7; 7 positions agree with TRBD1. This CDR3 spans 14 amino acids. V lost 4 bases to trimming and J lost 7 bases; unmatched junction nucleotides: 11. Germline CDR1 and CDR2: SGHTS and YDEGEE. The CDR3 DNA reads as TGTGCCAGCAGCGTGACAGGGAGATTAGAGGAGCAGTACTTC. This encodes CASSVTGRLEEQYF.

J is TRBJ2-5 and V is TRBV5-1; D perhaps matches TRBD2 (6 bases). V was shortened by 5 bases and J by 2 bases, with 13 bases between the two germline ends. Germline-derived CDR1 and CDR2 are SGHRS and YFSETQ. There are 14 residues in the CDR3. The CDR3 sequence: CASSYGRGQETQYF. The CDR3 region has the DNA TGCGCCAGCAGTTATGGACGGGGGCAAGAGACCCAGTACTTC.

This clone was recorded once. The rearrangement joins TRBV3-1 (or the pseudogene TRBV3-2) to TRBJ1-6; TRBD1 aligns across 9 bases. The germline V gene encodes CDR1 LGHDT and CDR2 YNNKEL (reference sequence). The CDR3 totals 17 residues. Trimming cost V 2 bases and J 7 bases; bases outside gene matches: 9. The DNA of the CDR3 is TGTGCCAGCAGCCAATTGACCGGGACAGGGACAAATTCACCCCTCCACTTT. This gives the protein CASSQLTGTGTNSPLHF.

This chain joins TRBV5-1 and TRBJ2-5; TRBD1 agrees at 8 bases. This CDR3 is 17 amino acids long. Germline CDR1 and CDR2: SGHRS and YFSETQ. The V gene end was trimmed by 0 bases and the J gene end by 6 bases; junction bases not matched to a gene: 13. Here the CDR3 reads CASSLAPGGGSPQTQYF. DNA for the CDR3: TGCGCCAGCAGCTTGGCCCCAGGGGGCGGTTCGCCCCAGACCCAGTACTTC.

CDR3 sequence: CASSSWTSGSSVINEQFF. The CDR3 DNA reads TGTGCCAGCAGTTCCTGGACTAGCGGGAGCTCGGTAATTAATGAGCAGTTCTTC. The rearrangement joins TRBV27 to TRBJ2-1, with 13 bases fitting TRBD2. Germline V gene lookup returns CDR1 MNHEY and CDR2 SMNVEV (reference sequence). J gave up 7 bases and V 4 bases, and 13 bases lay outside the gene matches. The CDR3 runs to 18 residues.

The gene calls are TRBV14 and TRBJ1-4; a possible D gene is TRBD1 (5 bases). V gave up 0 bases and J gave up 8 bases, with 13 bases separating them. The CDR3 is made up of 15 amino acids. Germline V gene sequence: CDR1 SGHDN, CDR2 FVKESK. The CDR3 here is CASSQEGGIGEKLFF. The CDR3 bases are TGTGCCAGCAGCCAAGAGGGGGGGATTGGCGAAAAACTGTTTTTT.

The chain has TRBV10-1 and TRBJ1-1, with D tentatively TRBD1 (6 bases). The CDR3 is made up of 13 amino acids. Germline loops: CDR1 WNHNN, CDR2 SYGVQD (reference sequence). The V end was cut by 7 bases, the J end by 1 base, with 10 bases between. The CDR3, as DNA: TGCGCCAGCACCGAGGGGGAGAACACTGAAGCTTTCTTT. Its translation: CASTEGENTEAFF.

This chain connects TRBV5-1 to TRBJ1-1; D is possibly TRBD1 (5 bases). Germline loops: CDR1 SGHRS, CDR2 YFSETQ. The V and J ends lost 0 bases and 7 bases respectively, with 13 bases between them. The length of the CDR3 is 14 residues. This chain's CDR3 is CASSLEMVTDEAFF. CDR3 in DNA: TGCGCCAGCAGCTTGGAAATGGTGACAGATGAAGCTTTCTTT.

The chain is built from TRBV6-5 and TRBJ2-1; D is undetermined. CDR1 MNHEY and CDR2 SVGAGI come from the germline V gene. CDR3 size: 11 residues. The V gene lost 6 bases and the J gene lost 8 bases, with 8 bases spanning the gap. The CDR3 is CASRDNHEQFF. The CDR3 nucleotides read TGTGCCAGCAGAGACAACCATGAGCAGTTCTTC.

This clone was counted once. The chain joins TRBV19 to TRBJ1-5; possibly TRBD1 for D (6 bases). The length of the CDR3 is 15 residues. V was trimmed by 3 bases and J by 7 bases, leaving 16 bases between them. Germline CDR1 LNHDA, CDR2 SQIVND (reference sequence). CDR3: CASSMIGRGDQPQHF. The CDR3 nucleotides read TGTGCCAGTAGTATGATCGGCAGGGGCGACCAGCCCCAGCATTTT.